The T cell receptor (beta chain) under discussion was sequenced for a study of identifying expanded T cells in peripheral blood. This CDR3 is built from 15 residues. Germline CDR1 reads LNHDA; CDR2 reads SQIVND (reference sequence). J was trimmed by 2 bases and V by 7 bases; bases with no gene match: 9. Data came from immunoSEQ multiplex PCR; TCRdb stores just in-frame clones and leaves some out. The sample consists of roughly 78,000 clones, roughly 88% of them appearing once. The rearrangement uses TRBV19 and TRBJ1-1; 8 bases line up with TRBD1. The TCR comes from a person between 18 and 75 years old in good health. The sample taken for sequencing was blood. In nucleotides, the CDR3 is TGTGCCAGTAAAGAGACAGGGGCGAGAAACACTGAAGCTTTCTTT. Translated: CASKETGARNTEAFF.